The 28 T cell receptor beta chains reported below all come from one sample, sequenced in a study of blood T cell repertoires in COVID-19. Sequenced by immunoSEQ multiplex PCR; TCRdb stores in-frame clones only, minus some. In the table there are about 230,000 clones, over 65% of which are singletons. The specimen sequenced was peripheral blood. The origin of the receptors is a woman aged 70-85 years with active or convalescent COVID-19.

This rearrangement joins TRBV2 to TRBJ1-5, with 7 bases fitting TRBD1. The V gene end was trimmed by 6 bases and the J gene end by 1 base; junction bases not matched to a gene: 3. The CDR3 runs to 14 residues. CDR1 and CDR2 from the germline V gene are SNHLY and FYNNEI. CDR3 protein: CASRTGMSNQPQHF. The DNA of the CDR3 is TGTGCCAGCAGGACAGGGATGAGCAATCAGCCCCAGCATTTT.

The chain carries TRBV3-1 (or the pseudogene TRBV3-2) and TRBJ2-1; 12 positions match TRBD2. This CDR3 comprises 18 residues. CDR1 is LGHDT and CDR2 is YNNKEL in the germline V gene (reference sequence). J lost 6 bases, V lost 4 bases, and 13 bases had no gene match. The CDR3 is CASSPWLISSGGANEQFF. CDR3 bases: TGTGCCAGCAGCCCTTGGCTTATTTCTAGCGGGGGGGCCAATGAGCAGTTCTTC.

The chain recombines TRBV6-1 with TRBJ2-1; D is possibly TRBD2 (6 bases). The CDR3 runs to 19 residues. Trimming stripped 0 bases from V and 0 bases from J, with 18 bases between. CDR1 and CDR2 (germline): MNHNS, SASEGT. Here the CDR3 DNA reads TGTGCCAGCAGTGAAGCCATCCCCTGGCGGGAAAGCTCCTACAATGAGCAGTTCTTC. It yields the protein CASSEAIPWRESSYNEQFF.

This chain links TRBV4-3 with TRBJ1-2; D call uncertain. V was clipped by 2 bases and J by 9 bases, with 19 bases between them. This CDR3 region has 15 residues. The germline V gene encodes CDR1 LGHNA and CDR2 YSLEER. This CDR3 is CASSQSTARGNSYTF. The CDR3 nucleotides are TGCGCCAGCAGCCAATCGACCGCCCGGGGTAATAGCTACACCTTC.

The chain employs TRBV2 and TRBJ1-1; D might be TRBD1 (5 bases). In germline, CDR1 is SNHLY, CDR2 FYNNEI. CDR3 length: 13 residues. The V and J ends lost 7 bases and 5 bases respectively, with 14 bases between them. The CDR3 nucleotides read TGTGCCAGCAACCGCCAGGGATGGACTGAAGCTTTCTTT. It is translated as CASNRQGWTEAFF.

J is TRBJ1-5 and V is TRBV6-2 or TRBV6-3; D gene unclear. The CDR3 loop spans 13 amino acids. The germline V and J ends were trimmed by 4 bases and 4 bases, with 8 bases remaining between them. In germline, CDR1 is MNHEY, CDR2 SVGEGT. CDR3 DNA sequence: TGTGCCAGCAGTTTTACGGGAAATCAGCCCCAGCATTTT. This sequence encodes CASSFTGNQPQHF.

The chain recombines TRBV5-1 with TRBJ2-7; D is undetermined. Germline V gene data show CDR1 as SGHRS and CDR2 as YFSETQ. The germline V and J ends were trimmed by 7 bases and 5 bases, with 16 bases remaining between them. This CDR3 is built from 13 residues. The CDR3 bases are TGCGCCAGCCAAGGCCTGACACGGAACGAGCAGTACTTC. Its translation is CASQGLTRNEQYF.

This chain uses TRBV24-1 with TRBJ2-3; a weak D match, TRBD2 (6 bases). The ends were cut back, 4 bases at V and 4 bases at J, with 17 bases in the middle. This CDR3 spans 16 amino acids. The germline gives CDR1 KGHDR, CDR2 SFDVKD. In nucleotides, the CDR3 is TGTGCCACCAGTGACCCCCGCGGAGGGGATGCAGATACGCAGTATTTT. Translating it yields CATSDPRGGDADTQYF.

The chain joins TRBV12-1 to TRBJ2-5; the D call of TRBD2 is as the table states it, not checked on the DNA. TRBV12-1 represents a pseudogene. The CDR3 is 17 amino acids. This CDR3 is CASSFSKLAGAGETQYF. The CDR3 DNA sequence: TGTGCCAGCAGCTTTTCCAAACTAGCGGGAGCGGGAGAGACCCAGTACTTC.

The chain carries TRBV9 and TRBJ1-1, with D unclear. With 4 bases removed from V and 8 bases from J, the gap between germline ends came to 12 bases. Germline CDR1 and CDR2: SGDLS and YYNGEE. The CDR3 spans 12 residues. The CDR3 is CASSTPDGEAFF. CDR3 bases: TGTGCCAGCAGCACCCCTGACGGGGAAGCTTTCTTT.

The V and J genes are TRBV5-4 and TRBJ2-3, with D hard to call. The CDR3 spans 12 residues. Trimming cost V 2 bases and J 7 bases, with 8 bases left between them. Germline values: CDR1 SGHNT, CDR2 YYREEE (reference sequence). For the CDR3, the DNA is TGTGCCAGCAGCTTTCATAGCCATACGCAGTATTTT. Residues: CASSFHSHTQYF.

The chain recombines TRBV9 with TRBJ2-2; 8 bases are shared with TRBD2. Per the germline V gene, CDR1 is SGDLS and CDR2 is YYNGEE. This CDR3 spans 16 amino acids. V shed 4 bases and J 1 base; nucleotides not matched to a gene: 6. The CDR3 DNA is TGTGCCAGCAGCAGGACCCTAGCGGGGAACACCGGGGAGCTGTTTTTT. Encoded protein: CASSRTLAGNTGELFF.

V is TRBV10-3 and J is TRBJ2-7; 11 bases match TRBD2. V shed 3 bases, J shed 2 bases, and the junction held 3 bases outside the gene matches. The CDR3 extends over 15 amino acids. Germline V gene lookup returns CDR1 ENHRY and CDR2 SYGVKD. Here the CDR3 DNA reads TGTGCCATCAGTGACGTAGCGGGAGGGGCCTACGAGCAGTACTTC. Translation gives CAISDVAGGAYEQYF.

This clone was picked up a small number of times. The CDR3 nucleotides read TGTGCCAGCAGAATCGGGGCGGGAGTGACCGGGGAGCTGTTTTTT. It codes for CASRIGAGVTGELFF. This chain links TRBV5-6 with TRBJ2-2, with 7 bases lining up with TRBD2. Trimming took 5 bases from V and 5 from J; bases not matched to a gene: 9. CDR1 is SGHDT, CDR2 YYEEEE, per germline. The CDR3 loop spans 15 amino acids.

The chain joins TRBV6-5 to TRBJ1-4; tentative D call: TRBD1 (6 bases). Trimming removed 6 bases at V and 8 bases at J, with 10 bases between. The CDR3 extends over 12 amino acids. Germline loops: CDR1 MNHEY, CDR2 SVGAGI. CDR3 sequence reads: CASRSDREKLFF. The CDR3 DNA reads as TGTGCCAGCAGGTCCGACAGGGAAAAACTGTTTTTT.

The V and J genes are TRBV5-6 and TRBJ1-3; D might be TRBD1 (6 bases). Germline assignment: CDR1 SGHDT and CDR2 YYEEEE. This CDR3 region has 19 residues. Trimming cost V 1 base and J 4 bases, with 24 bases left between them. The CDR3 sequence is CASSLFVAGGRAAGNTIYF. Here the CDR3 DNA reads TGTGCCAGCAGCTTGTTTGTGGCCGGGGGGCGAGCCGCGGGAAACACCATATATTTT.

The chain carries TRBV28 and TRBJ1-1, with 11 positions matching TRBD1. The CDR3 sequence is 16 residues long. Per germline, CDR1 MDHEN and CDR2 SYDVKM. V was clipped by 8 bases and J by 2 bases; unmatched bases: 10. In DNA, the CDR3 is TGTGCCAGCGCGGGACAGGGGGTGCAGGTCAACACTGAAGCTTTCTTT. Its protein is CASAGQGVQVNTEAFF.

The V gene is TRBV5-5, the J gene TRBJ2-3; 9 positions agree with TRBD2. The germline CDR1 and CDR2 sequences are SGHKS and YYEKEE (reference sequence). This CDR3 region has 14 residues. V was pared by 5 bases and J by 6 bases, with 7 bases of the junction left unmatched. The CDR3 DNA sequence: TGTGCCAGCAGAGGGGGTGGACTAGCGGATACGCAGTATTTT. Translation gives CASRGGGLADTQYF. The full variable domain, its missing parts supplied by reference TRBV5-5 and TRBJ2-3, is DAGVTQSPTHLIKTRGQQVTLRCSPISGHKSVSWYQQVLGQGPQFIFQYYEKEERGRGNFPDRFSARQFPNYSSELNVNALLLGDSALYLCASRGGGLADTQYFGPGTRLTVL.

This sequence joins TRBV5-4 and TRBJ2-7; D perhaps matches TRBD1 (5 bases). Between the trimmed V and J ends, which lost 4 bases and 5 bases, there was a span of 19 bases. This CDR3 region has 15 residues. Germline assignment: CDR1 SGHNT and CDR2 YYREEE (reference sequence). As DNA, the CDR3 is TGTGCCAGCAGCCCCGTAGGGGCCTCCAACCACGAGCAGTACTTC. It translates to CASSPVGASNHEQYF. Filled out from reference TRBV5-4 and TRBJ2-7, the complete variable domain reads ETGVTQSPTHLIKTRGQQVTLRCSSQSGHNTVSWYQQALGQGPQFIFQYYREEENGRGNFPPRFSGLQFPNYSSELNVNALELDDSALYLCASSPVGASNHEQYFGPGTRLTVT.

The rearrangement joins TRBV3-1 (or the pseudogene TRBV3-2) to TRBJ1-5, with 8 nucleotides matching TRBD1. This CDR3 has 14 residues. The ends lost 3 bases at V and 7 bases at J; junction bases unmatched: 5. Germline-derived CDR1 and CDR2 are LGHDT and YNNKEL (reference sequence). The CDR3 DNA is TGTGCCAGCAGCCACCAGGGGGCTGGCCAGCCCCAGCATTTT. Translated, it gives CASSHQGAGQPQHF.

J is TRBJ1-1 and V is TRBV27, with D hard to call. Germline-derived CDR1 and CDR2 are MNHEY and SMNVEV (reference sequence). The CDR3 is made up of 14 amino acids. Trimming stripped 2 bases from V and 4 bases from J, with 11 bases between. Here the CDR3 reads CASSLRRRATEAFF. CDR3 DNA: TGTGCCAGCAGTTTAAGGAGGAGGGCCACTGAAGCTTTCTTT.

The chain joins TRBV3-1 (or the pseudogene TRBV3-2) to TRBJ2-5; 7 nucleotides align to TRBD2. V shed 4 bases, J shed 3 bases, and the junction held 5 bases outside the gene matches. Germline CDR1 reads LGHDT; CDR2 reads YNNKEL (reference sequence). The CDR3 covers 14 residues. CDR3 in DNA: TGTGCCAGCAGCCTAAGGGCGGGAGAAGAGACCCAGTACTTC. It specifies CASSLRAGEETQYF.

The chain employs TRBV10-3 and TRBJ1-1; 9 bases align to TRBD1. In germline, CDR1 is ENHRY, CDR2 SYGVKD. The junction had 2 bases not matched to a gene; V was cut back by 5 bases and J by 1 base. CDR3 length equals 14 residues. CDR3 loop: CAISRDRANTEAFF. CDR3 DNA: TGTGCCATCAGTAGGGACAGGGCGAACACTGAAGCTTTCTTT.

The chain uses TRBV9 and TRBJ1-3; 10 nucleotides match TRBD1. The length of the CDR3 is 15 residues. The germline V gene has CDR1 SGDLS and CDR2 YYNGEE. V lost 4 bases and J lost 2; bases outside the gene matches: 3. This chain's CDR3 is CASSFGTGAGNTIYF. The CDR3, as DNA: TGTGCCAGCAGCTTTGGGACAGGGGCTGGAAACACCATATATTTT.

There are a few counts of this clone. The chain's CDR3 is CAISESRWEPPYGYTF. For the CDR3, the DNA is TGTGCCATCAGTGAGAGTCGTTGGGAGCCCCCCTATGGCTACACCTTC. This chain connects TRBV10-3 to TRBJ1-2; D unresolved. CDR3 length equals 16 residues. V was shortened by 2 bases and J by 4 bases, with 17 bases between the two germline ends. CDR1 is ENHRY and CDR2 is SYGVKD in the germline V gene.

Remarks on this clone: Within the sample, other DNA sequences also encode this same CDR3. CDR3 residues: CASSVGGANEKLFF. CDR3 nucleotide sequence: TGTGCCAGCAGCGTGGGGGGGGCTAATGAAAAACTGTTTTTT. The chain uses TRBV28 and TRBJ1-4; possible D gene TRBD1, 5 bases. CDR1 is MDHEN, CDR2 SYDVKM, per germline. The CDR3 runs 14 residues. V was trimmed by 6 bases and J by 3 bases, leaving 11 bases between them.

This rearrangement joins TRBV20-1 to TRBJ2-7, with TRBD1 matching over 8 bases. The trim removed 4 bases at V and 1 base at J, leaving 3 bases unmatched. CDR1 DFQATT and CDR2 SNEGSKA come from the germline V gene (reference sequence). The CDR3 extends over 13 amino acids. CDR3 protein: CSAIDRGSYEQYF. CDR3 DNA sequence: TGCAGTGCTATTGACAGGGGATCCTACGAGCAGTACTTC.

The V and J genes are TRBV7-8 and TRBJ2-7; no firm D call. The CDR3 has 13 amino acids. V was clipped by 2 bases and J by 6 bases, with 11 bases between them. CDR1 and CDR2 from the germline V gene are SGHVS and FQNEAQ. CDR3 coding DNA: TGTGCCAGCAGCTTACTCCCTAATGCCGAGCAGTACTTC. The encoded protein is CASSLLPNAEQYF.